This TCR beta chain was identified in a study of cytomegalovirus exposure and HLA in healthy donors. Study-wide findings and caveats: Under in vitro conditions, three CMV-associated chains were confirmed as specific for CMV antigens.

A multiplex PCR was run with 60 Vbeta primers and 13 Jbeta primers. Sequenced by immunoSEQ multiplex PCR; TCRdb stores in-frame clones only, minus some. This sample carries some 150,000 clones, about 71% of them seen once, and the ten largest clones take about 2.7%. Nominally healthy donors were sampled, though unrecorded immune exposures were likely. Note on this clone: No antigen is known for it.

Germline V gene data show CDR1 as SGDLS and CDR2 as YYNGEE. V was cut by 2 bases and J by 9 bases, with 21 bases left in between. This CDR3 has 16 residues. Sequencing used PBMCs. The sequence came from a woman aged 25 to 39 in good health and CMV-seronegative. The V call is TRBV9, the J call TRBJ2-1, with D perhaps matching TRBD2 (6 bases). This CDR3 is CASSVHIVEGMGEQFF. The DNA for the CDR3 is TGTGCCAGCAGCGTGCACATAGTGGAGGGAATGGGTGAGCAGTTCTTC.